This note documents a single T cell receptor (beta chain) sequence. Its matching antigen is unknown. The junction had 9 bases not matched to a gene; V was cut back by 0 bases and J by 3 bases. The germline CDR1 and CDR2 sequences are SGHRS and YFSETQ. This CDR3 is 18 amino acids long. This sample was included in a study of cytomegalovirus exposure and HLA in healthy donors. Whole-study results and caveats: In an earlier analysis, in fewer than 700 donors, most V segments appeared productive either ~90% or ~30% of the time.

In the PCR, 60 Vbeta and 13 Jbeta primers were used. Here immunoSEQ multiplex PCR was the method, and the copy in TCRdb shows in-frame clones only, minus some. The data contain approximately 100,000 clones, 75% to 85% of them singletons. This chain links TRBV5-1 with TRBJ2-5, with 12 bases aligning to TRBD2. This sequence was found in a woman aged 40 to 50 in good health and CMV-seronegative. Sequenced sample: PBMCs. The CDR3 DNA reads TGCGCCAGCAGCTTGGCCCGAGGACTAGCGGGGCGCGAAGAGACCCAGTACTTC. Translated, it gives CASSLARGLAGREETQYF.